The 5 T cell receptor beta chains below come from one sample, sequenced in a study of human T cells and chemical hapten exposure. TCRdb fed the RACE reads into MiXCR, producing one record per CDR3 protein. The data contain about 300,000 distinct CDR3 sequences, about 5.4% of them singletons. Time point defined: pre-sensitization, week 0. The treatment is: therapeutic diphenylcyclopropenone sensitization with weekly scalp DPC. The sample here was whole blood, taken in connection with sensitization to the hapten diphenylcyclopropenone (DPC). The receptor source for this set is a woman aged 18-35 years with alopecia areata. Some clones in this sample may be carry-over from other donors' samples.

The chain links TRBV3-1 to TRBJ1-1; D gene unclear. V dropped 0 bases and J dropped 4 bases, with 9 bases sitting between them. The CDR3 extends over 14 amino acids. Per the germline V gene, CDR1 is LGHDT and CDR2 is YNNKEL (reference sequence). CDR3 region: CASSQDVAGTEAFF. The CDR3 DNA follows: TGTGCCAGCAGCCAAGATGTTGCGGGCACTGAAGCTTTCTTT.

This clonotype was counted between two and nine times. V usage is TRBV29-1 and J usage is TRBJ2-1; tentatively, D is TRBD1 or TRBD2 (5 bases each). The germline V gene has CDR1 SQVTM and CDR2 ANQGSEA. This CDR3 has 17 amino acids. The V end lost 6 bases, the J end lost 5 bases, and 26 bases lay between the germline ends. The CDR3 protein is CSVDLWVGDPRDNEQFF. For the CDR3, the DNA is TGCAGCGTCGACCTATGGGTTGGGGACCCGCGGGACAATGAGCAGTTCTTC.

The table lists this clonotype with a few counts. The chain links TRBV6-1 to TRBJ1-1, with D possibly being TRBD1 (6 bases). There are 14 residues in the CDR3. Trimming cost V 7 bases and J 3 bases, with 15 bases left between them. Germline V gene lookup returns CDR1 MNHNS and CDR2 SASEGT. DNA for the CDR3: TGTGCCAGCATTCTACAGGGCATCGACACTGAAGCTTTCTTT. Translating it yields CASILQGIDTEAFF.

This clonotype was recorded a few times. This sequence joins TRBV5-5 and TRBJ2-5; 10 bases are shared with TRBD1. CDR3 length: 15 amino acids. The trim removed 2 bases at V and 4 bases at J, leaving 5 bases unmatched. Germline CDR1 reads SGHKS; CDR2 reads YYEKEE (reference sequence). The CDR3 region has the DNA TGTGCCAGCAGCTTAGTGGGACAGGGGAGAGAGACCCAGTACTTC. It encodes CASSLVGQGRETQYF.

The CDR3, as DNA: TGTGCCAGCAGTTCCCAGACAGCCTTAGGGGCTTTCTTT. Translating gives CASSSQTALGAFF. The chain combines TRBV6-5 with TRBJ1-1, with D perhaps TRBD1 (5 bases). The CDR3 is made up of 13 amino acids. Germline CDR1 and CDR2: MNHEY and SVGAGI. Trimming removed 4 bases at V and 11 bases at J, with 17 bases between.